The T cell receptor beta chain described here comes from a study of cytomegalovirus exposure and HLA in healthy donors. Study as a whole: Clustering assigned approximately 79% of the roughly 400 genotyped donors to the Caucasian-associated ancestry cluster.

This clone showed up just a few times. The antigen remains unidentified. Notes on the study in general: A further, later analysis showed that HLA-associated TCR beta chains (compared with equally common others) were more clonally expanded. Most of the CMV-associated TCR beta chains (in a later analysis) appeared to be HLA-restricted. CMV antigen specificity was confirmed in vitro for three CMV-associated chains.

60 Vbeta and 13 Jbeta primers were used in PCR. Using immunoSEQ multiplex PCR, the repertoire was profiled, and TCRdb retains in-frame clones only, with some absent. The sample carries approximately 110,000 clones, roughly 15% recorded once. The receptor was derived from a female donor in good health and CMV-seronegative. Sequencing was carried out using PBMCs.

The CDR3 here is CASSLTTTGDGYTF. As DNA, the CDR3 is TGTGCCAGCAGCCTTACCACTACAGGGGACGGCTACACCTTC. This rearrangement joins TRBV7-3 to TRBJ1-2; 7 bases are a match to TRBD1. Germline V gives CDR1 SGHTA, CDR2 FQGTGA. J lost 8 bases, V lost 5 bases, and 11 bases had no gene match. The CDR3 runs 14 residues. The full variable domain, in which reference TRBV7-3 and TRBJ1-2 provide the parts outside the CDR3, is GAGVSQTPSNKVTEKGKYVELRCDPISGHTALYWYRQSLGQGPEFLIYFQGTGAADDSGLPNDRFFAVRPEGSVSTLKIQRTERGDSAVYLCASSLTTTGDGYTFGSGTRLTVV.